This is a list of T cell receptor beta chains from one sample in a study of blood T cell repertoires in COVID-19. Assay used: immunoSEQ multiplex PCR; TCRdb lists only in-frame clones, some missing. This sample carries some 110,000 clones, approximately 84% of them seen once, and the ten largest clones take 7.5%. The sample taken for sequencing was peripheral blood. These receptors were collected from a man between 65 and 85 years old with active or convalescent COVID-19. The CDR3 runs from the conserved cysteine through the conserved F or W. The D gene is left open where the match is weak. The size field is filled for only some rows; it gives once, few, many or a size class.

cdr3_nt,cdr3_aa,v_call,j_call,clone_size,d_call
TGTGCCAGCAGCTCGGGACAGGGGATTCAGGGTCAAGAGACCCAGTACTTC,CASSSGQGIQGQETQYF,TRBV7-3,TRBJ2-5,NA,TRBD1
TGTGCCAGCAGCTTTATGCGAAACACTGAAGCTTTCTTT,CASSFMRNTEAFF,TRBV11-3,TRBJ1-1,NA,NA
TGTGCCCGCGCCCTGACAGAGAACACTGAAGCTTTCTTT,CARALTENTEAFF,TRBV2,TRBJ1-1,NA,NA
TGTGCCAGCAGCGCGGGAGCGGAGGGCTACACCTTC,CASSAGAEGYTF,TRBV7-9,TRBJ1-2,NA,NA
TGTGCCAGCAGCCCCCTCTCGAGGTTTTGGTATGGCTACACCTTC,CASSPLSRFWYGYTF,TRBV6-5,TRBJ1-2,NA,NA
TGTGCCATCAGTGACTCCGTTTACGGGGGCTCCTACGAGCAGTACTTC,CAISDSVYGGSYEQYF,TRBV10-3,TRBJ2-7,NA,NA
TGTGCCAGCAGCCGGCTAGCGGGGGGGCCAGGTGGTGAGCAGTTCTTC,CASSRLAGGPGGEQFF,TRBV5-4,TRBJ2-1,few,TRBD2
TGCGCCAGCAGCCCAGGGCTGACAGGGAGTTTCACTGAAGCTTTCTTT,CASSPGLTGSFTEAFF,TRBV4-3,TRBJ1-1,NA,TRBD1
TGTGCCAGCAGCTTAGCGGGACAGGGAGTCTCCTACGAGCAGTACTTC,CASSLAGQGVSYEQYF,TRBV7-2,TRBJ2-7,NA,TRBD1
TGTGCCAGCAGTCCACAGGACAGAGCGAACACTGAAGCTTTCTTT,CASSPQDRANTEAFF,TRBV28,TRBJ1-1,NA,NA
TGTGCCTGGACGGCCGATACAGGGTACGAGCAGTACTTC,CAWTADTGYEQYF,TRBV30,TRBJ2-7,NA,NA
TGTGCCAGCAGTTTCGGAGGGGCGACAAACTATGGCTACACCTTC,CASSFGGATNYGYTF,TRBV28,TRBJ1-2,NA,NA
TGTGCCAGCAGCTTTAAAACAGGAGAGACCCAGTACTTC,CASSFKTGETQYF,TRBV5-6,TRBJ2-5,NA,NA
TGTGCCAGCTCCCCCGGGACAGGGGGCTACGAGCAGTACTTC,CASSPGTGGYEQYF,TRBV18,TRBJ2-7,NA,TRBD1